The rows below give T cell receptor beta chains drawn from one sample of a study of beta chain features in type 1 diabetes. TCRdb's table, derived via immunoSEQ multiplex PCR, lists solely in-frame clones and lacks some. This sample yields fewer than 400,000 clones, of which 7.5% to 9% are seen a single time; around 0.45% belongs to the top ten. Sequenced: central memory CD4+ T cells from blood. Source of these receptors: a young woman in good health. Each CDR3 is given with its conserved first and last residue. A D gene is named only where the DNA matches it firmly. Clone size is not always given. Where it is, it says once, few, many or a class for expanded clones.

cdr3_aa cdr3_nt v_call clone_size d_call j_call
CASRTGTPNYGYTF TGTGCCAGCAGAACCGGGACACCAAACTATGGCTACACCTTC TRBV28 few . TRBJ1-2
CASSRTVNEKLFF TGTGCCAGCAGCCGTACAGTCAATGAAAAACTGTTTTTT TRBV7-9 few . TRBJ1-4
CASSGGTGRNEQFF TGTGCCAGCAGCGGAGGGACAGGGAGAAATGAGCAGTTCTTC TRBV28 few TRBD1 TRBJ2-1
CASSQATGEGNYGYTF TGTGCCAGCAGCCAAGCAACAGGGGAGGGGAACTATGGCTACACCTTC TRBV4-2 . TRBD1 TRBJ1-2
CASSKRQGRNTEAFF TGTGCCAGCAGTAAAAGACAGGGCCGGAACACTGAAGCTTTCTTT TRBV6-5 . TRBD1 TRBJ1-1
CASSLRSGANVLTF TGTGCCAGCAGCTTGCGTTCTGGGGCCAACGTCCTGACTTTC TRBV7-9 . . TRBJ2-6
CASSLRGGRYEQYF TGTGCCAGCAGCTTGCGGGGGGGCCGCTACGAGCAGTACTTC TRBV5-4 few TRBD2 TRBJ2-7
CASSPITGGYPEQYF TGTGCCAGCTCTCCTATTACGGGAGGTTATCCCGAGCAGTACTTC TRBV18 . TRBD2 TRBJ2-7
CASSPSGNYNEQFF TGTGCCAGCAGTCCTAGCGGAAATTACAATGAGCAGTTCTTC TRBV2 . TRBD2 TRBJ2-1
CASSVDRGWEQFF TGTGCCAGCAGCGTAGACCGAGGATGGGAGCAGTTCTTC TRBV9 . . TRBJ2-1
CSVSSAGSRTGELFF TGCAGCGTTTCCTCAGCGGGATCCCGCACCGGGGAGCTGTTTTTT TRBV29-1 many TRBD2 TRBJ2-2
CASSLTPGQGGFF TGTGCCAGCAGCTTAACGCCGGGACAGGGTGGGTTCTTC TRBV7-3 few TRBD1 TRBJ2-1
CATQSGQSTDTQYF TGTGCCACCCAAAGCGGCCAAAGCACAGATACGCAGTATTTT TRBV28 few . TRBJ2-3
CASSLGRNTEAFF TGCGCCAGCAGCTTGGGCAGGAACACTGAAGCTTTCTTT TRBV5-1 . . TRBJ1-1
CASSPQGADQPQHF TGTGCCAGCTCACCACAGGGGGCTGATCAGCCCCAGCATTTT TRBV18 few TRBD1 TRBJ1-5
CASSRGSLTDTQYF TGTGCCAGCAGCCGGGGGAGCCTCACAGATACGCAGTATTTT TRBV9 . . TRBJ2-3
CSVEDYQAGGYDEQFF TGCAGCGTTGAAGATTACCAGGCAGGGGGCTACGATGAGCAGTTCTTC TRBV29-1 few TRBD1 TRBJ2-1
CASSYGSSIGNEQFF TGTGCCAGCAGCTACGGGAGTAGTATCGGAAATGAGCAGTTCTTC TRBV7-2 . . TRBJ2-1
CASSYSGASNFQYF TGTGCCAGCAGTTACAGCGGGGCCTCAAACTTTCAGTACTTC TRBV6-6 . TRBD2 TRBJ2-4
CASSPGLINEQFF TGCGCCAGCAGCCCGGGACTCATCAATGAGCAGTTCTTC TRBV5-1 . . TRBJ2-1
CASSPIQYEKLFF TGTGCCAGCTCACCAATTCAGTATGAAAAACTGTTTTTT TRBV18 . . TRBJ1-4
CASSAGVRGPTGELFF TGTGCCAGCAGCGCAGGGGTCAGGGGGCCTACCGGGGAGCTGTTTTTT TRBV7-9 . TRBD1 TRBJ2-2
CASSQAGTVDYGYTF TGTGCCAGCAGCCAAGCCGGGACCGTAGACTATGGCTACACCTTC TRBV4-2 few . TRBJ1-2
CASSDRRNTEAFF TGTGCCAGCAGTGACAGGAGGAACACTGAAGCTTTCTTT TRBV6-1 . . TRBJ1-1
CSVEDPSYQETQYF TGCAGCGTTGAAGATCCGTCGTACCAAGAGACCCAGTACTTC TRBV29-1 few . TRBJ2-5
CASSTTPSSYNEQFF TGTGCCAGCAGCACCACGCCCTCCTCCTACAATGAGCAGTTCTTC TRBV9 few . TRBJ2-1
CASSLDEYNEQFF TGCGCCAGCAGCTTGGACGAATACAATGAGCAGTTCTTC TRBV5-1 . . TRBJ2-1
CASSLVEASEQYF TGTGCCAGCAGCTTGGTGGAAGCTAGCGAGCAGTACTTC TRBV5-6 few . TRBJ2-7
CASRAEQETQYF TGCGCCAGCCGGGCGGAGCAAGAGACCCAGTACTTC TRBV5-1 few . TRBJ2-5
CASSFAQRDTQYF TGTGCCAGCAGCTTCGCCCAACGAGATACGCAGTATTTT TRBV11-2 few . TRBJ2-3
CASYPRSRTEAFF TGTGCCAGCTACCCTAGGTCACGGACTGAAGCTTTCTTT TRBV6-5 . . TRBJ1-1
CASTSSGASGKHEQYF TGTGCCAGTACCTCCTCAGGGGCTAGCGGGAAACACGAGCAGTACTTC TRBV19 few TRBD2 TRBJ2-7
CASSQGSTGSSYNEQFF TGTGCCAGCAGCCAAGGGTCAACGGGCAGCTCCTACAATGAGCAGTTCTTC TRBV4-2 . . TRBJ2-1
CASSQFAGPTVNTGELFF TGCGCCAGCAGCCAATTTGCAGGGCCGACTGTGAACACCGGGGAGCTGTTTTTT TRBV4-1 . . TRBJ2-2
CASSQEQVTQPQHF TGTGCCAGCAGCCAAGAACAGGTTACTCAGCCCCAGCATTTT TRBV4-2 . . TRBJ1-5
CASSFQGREGPDTQYF TGTGCCAGCAGCTTTCAAGGCCGGGAGGGCCCCGATACGCAGTATTTT TRBV11-2 many TRBD2 TRBJ2-3
CASKRGNTEAFF TGTGCCAGCAAACGGGGGAACACTGAAGCTTTCTTT TRBV6-6 . . TRBJ1-1
CASSLAPGEIVGEQYF TGTGCCAGCAGCTTAGCGCCGGGGGAAATAGTGGGCGAGCAGTACTTC TRBV7-8 . . TRBJ2-7
CASSPGTGLDYEQYF TGTGCCAGCAGCCCAGGGACAGGATTAGACTACGAGCAGTACTTC TRBV13 . TRBD1 TRBJ2-7
CASIGLGRETQYF TGTGCCAGCATCGGTTTGGGTCGAGAGACCCAGTACTTC TRBV2 few . TRBJ2-5
CASSLSDIQYF TGTGCCAGCAGCTTAAGCGACATTCAGTACTTC TRBV5-5 many . TRBJ2-4
CASSLSFAGGFEQFF TGTGCCAGCAGCTTAAGCTTCGCAGGGGGCTTTGAGCAGTTCTTC TRBV7-9 . TRBD1 TRBJ2-1
CATRDDLYEQYF TGTGCCACGAGGGATGACCTCTACGAGCAGTACTTC TRBV6-1 many . TRBJ2-7
CTSSQKPGQGSGYGYTF TGCACCAGCAGCCAAAAACCGGGACAGGGGTCTGGCTATGGCTACACCTTC TRBV1 few . TRBJ1-2
CASSSQGEDTQYF TGTGCCAGTAGCTCCCAGGGTGAAGATACGCAGTATTTT TRBV13 many . TRBJ2-3
CASSLLGGGYTF TGTGCCAGCAGCTTATTGGGGGGGGGCTACACCTTC TRBV7-2 . . TRBJ1-2
CAISEGVSYNEQFF TGTGCCATCAGTGAGGGGGTGTCCTACAATGAGCAGTTCTTC TRBV10-3 few . TRBJ2-1
CASSPTGGTSNTGELFF TGTGCCAGCTCACCAACAGGAGGGACATCGAACACCGGGGAGCTGTTTTTT TRBV18 . . TRBJ2-2
CASSLPSDSSYEQYF TGTGCCAGCAGTTTGCCTTCCGACAGCTCCTACGAGCAGTACTTC TRBV28 few . TRBJ2-7
CASSYSGSSTDTQYF TGTGCCAGCAGCTATAGCGGGTCTAGCACAGATACGCAGTATTTT TRBV4-2 few TRBD2 TRBJ2-3
CASTIAGGGYNEQFF TGTGCCAGCACCATAGCGGGAGGTGGGTACAATGAGCAGTTCTTC TRBV13 . TRBD2 TRBJ2-1
CASSHERGTDTQYF TGTGCCAGCAGCCACGAGCGGGGGACAGATACGCAGTATTTT TRBV4-2 . TRBD2 TRBJ2-3
CATSRARGELFF TGTGCCACCAGCAGGGCCCGCGGGGAGCTGTTTTTT TRBV15 . . TRBJ2-2
CASSHTPSDEQFF TGCGCCAGCAGCCACACACCGAGTGATGAGCAGTTCTTC TRBV5-1 . . TRBJ2-1
CASSPGQGRYGYTF TGTGCCAGTAGTCCCGGACAGGGACGCTATGGCTACACCTTC TRBV19 few TRBD1 TRBJ1-2
CASSHDRGQGDTQYF TGCGCCAGCAGCCATGACAGGGGGCAGGGAGATACGCAGTATTTT TRBV4-3 few TRBD1 TRBJ2-3
CASSYQADSSYEQYF TGTGCCAGCTCCTACCAAGCGGACAGCTCCTACGAGCAGTACTTC TRBV18 . . TRBJ2-7